These 22 T cell receptor beta chains originate from one sample sequenced in a study of CD8 T cells in ankylosing spondylitis. TCRdb passed the 5' RACE reads through MiXCR, listing each CDR3 protein once. The repertoire holds a few hundred thousand distinct CDR3 sequences, with around 20% as singletons. Their cognate antigens are unknown. Study-wide points: A motif in TCR beta, a set of seven to nine highly homologous variants, appeared characteristic of ankylosing spondylitis blood.

The sequencing input was blood, either unsorted or a sorted T cell fraction (not recorded which). These receptors all come from a male donor with ankylosing spondylitis.

The V gene is TRBV19, the J gene TRBJ2-3; D perhaps matches TRBD1 (5 bases). The length of the CDR3 is 15 residues. Germline-derived CDR1 and CDR2 are LNHDA and SQIVND (reference sequence). The germline V and J ends were trimmed by 4 bases and 1 base, with 12 bases remaining between them. The DNA of the CDR3 is TGTGCCAGTAGTAGGGGCGAACCGGGCACAGATACGCAGTATTTT. It translates to CASSRGEPGTDTQYF.

This clonotype has more than one count but fewer than ten. The chain has TRBV28 and TRBJ2-5; perhaps TRBD2 as D (5 bases). This CDR3 spans 14 amino acids. The germline CDR1 and CDR2 sequences are MDHEN and SYDVKM. The ends were cut back, 0 bases at V and 3 bases at J, with 8 bases in the middle. The CDR3 reads CASSLWGREETQYF. CDR3 nucleotide sequence: TGTGCCAGCAGTTTATGGGGGAGAGAAGAGACCCAGTACTTC. The full variable domain, rest sourced from reference TRBV28 and TRBJ2-5, is DVKVTQSSRYLVKRTGEKVFLECVQDMDHENMFWYRQDPGLGLRLIYFSYDVKMKEKGDIPEGYSVSREKKERFSLILESASTNQTSMYLCASSLWGREETQYFGPGTRLLVL.

This clonotype has more than one count but fewer than ten. V gene TRBV28 combines with J gene TRBJ1-5; D call uncertain. There are 16 residues in the CDR3. The germline gives CDR1 MDHEN, CDR2 SYDVKM. V lost 4 bases to trimming and J lost 0 bases, with 13 bases between them. Written as DNA, the CDR3 is TGTGCCAGCAGTTCCCCCCATCGGTATAGCAATCAGCCCCAGCATTTT. Its translation is CASSSPHRYSNQPQHF.

The chain has TRBV6-2 or TRBV6-3 and TRBJ1-5; D is unresolved. Trimming removed 2 bases from V and 5 bases from J, with 16 bases in between. The CDR3 loop spans 16 amino acids. Germline CDR1 MNHEY, CDR2 SVGEGT. CDR3 amino acids: CASSYRLNGVDQPQHF. The CDR3 bases are TGTGCCAGCAGTTACCGACTAAACGGGGTGGATCAGCCCCAGCATTTT.

This clonotype was detected a few times. The chain employs TRBV7-6 and TRBJ1-6; possible D gene TRBD1, 5 bases. The CDR3 totals 17 residues. Trimming left V 3 bases short and J 5 bases short, with 17 bases between. The germline V gene encodes CDR1 SGHVS and CDR2 FNYEAQ. The CDR3 reads CASSLGLRGKNNSPLHF. The CDR3 DNA sequence: TGTGCCAGCAGCTTGGGGCTGAGGGGCAAAAATAATTCACCCCTCCACTTT.

The chain uses TRBV6-1 and TRBJ2-7, with TRBD2 matching 8 bases. In germline, CDR1 is MNHNS, CDR2 SASEGT. The CDR3 spans 17 residues. The ends lost 5 bases at V and 4 bases at J; junction bases unmatched: 16. The chain's CDR3 is CASSQSPVMGGRYEQYF. CDR3 in DNA: TGTGCCAGCAGTCAATCCCCCGTGATGGGCGGGAGGTACGAGCAGTACTTC.

This clonotype was seen repeatedly, ten times or more. This chain links TRBV5-5 with TRBJ2-5; D may be TRBD1 (5 bases). The germline V gene encodes CDR1 SGHKS and CDR2 YYEKEE (reference sequence). CDR3 size: 13 residues. With 4 bases removed from V and 1 base from J, the gap between germline ends came to 8 bases. The CDR3 loop reads CASSRDSQETQYF. The CDR3 DNA sequence: TGTGCCAGCAGCCGTGACAGCCAAGAGACCCAGTACTTC.

This clonotype was counted many times. The rearrangement uses TRBV18 and TRBJ2-2, with D perhaps matching TRBD1 or TRBD2 (5 bases each). Germline V gene data show CDR1 as KGHSH and CDR2 as LQKENI. CDR3 length: 16 amino acids. Trimming shortened V by 1 base and J by 1 base, and 10 bases separated the two germline ends. Here the CDR3 DNA reads TGTGCCAGCTCACCACGGGGGAGCCGGAACACCGGGGAGCTGTTTTTT. This sequence encodes CASSPRGSRNTGELFF.

This clonotype has a handful of counts. The chain uses TRBV5-1 and TRBJ2-2; D is unresolved. This CDR3 is 16 amino acids long. Germline CDR1 reads SGHRS; CDR2 reads YFSETQ. Trimming removed 2 bases from V and 1 base from J, with 12 bases in between. CDR3: CASSFLNIGNTGELFF. The CDR3 coding sequence is TGCGCCAGCAGCTTTCTTAATATAGGGAACACCGGGGAGCTGTTTTTT.

The chain carries TRBV2 and TRBJ2-7; D gene ambiguous. Germline V gene data show CDR1 as SNHLY and CDR2 as FYNNEI. Trimming left V 5 bases short and J 2 bases short, with 4 bases between. The CDR3 loop spans 11 amino acids. The CDR3, as DNA: TGTGCCAGCAGTATCGCCTACGAGCAGTACTTC. The encoded protein is CASSIAYEQYF.

The V call is TRBV7-3, the J call TRBJ2-1; 8 nucleotides match TRBD2. Germline CDR1 is SGHTA and CDR2 is FQGTGA. The ends lost 6 bases at V and 2 bases at J; junction bases unmatched: 6. This CDR3 has 15 residues. The CDR3 DNA is TGTGCCAGCAGTACGAGCGGGAGTACCTACAATGAGCAGTTCTTC. This translates into CASSTSGSTYNEQFF.

This clonotype was counted only a few times. The chain recombines TRBV18 with TRBJ2-7, with D possibly TRBD2 on 6 matching bases. CDR3 length equals 14 residues. V was pared by 1 base and J by 0 bases, with 7 bases between. Germline lookup yields CDR1 KGHSH and CDR2 LQKENI. The CDR3 sequence: CASSPRGNSYEQYF. CDR3 nucleotide sequence: TGTGCCAGCTCACCACGCGGGAACTCCTACGAGCAGTACTTC.

This chain uses TRBV12-3 or TRBV12-4 with TRBJ2-7; TRBD2 matches 10 bases. J gave up 6 bases and V 6 bases, and 11 bases lay outside the gene matches. The CDR3 has 15 residues. CDR3 in DNA: TGTGCCAGCAGCGCCCTCACTAGCGGGACGAGCGAGCAGTACTTC. Its protein product is CASSALTSGTSEQYF.

This clonotype has more than one count but fewer than ten. The rearrangement links TRBV5-1 to TRBJ2-7; perhaps D is TRBD1 or TRBD2 (5 bases each). Per germline, CDR1 SGHRS and CDR2 YFSETQ. V dropped 0 bases and J dropped 3 bases, with 13 bases sitting between them. The CDR3 consists of 15 residues. The CDR3 loop reads CASSLVVGADYEQYF. As DNA, the CDR3 is TGCGCCAGCAGCTTGGTTGTCGGGGCCGACTACGAGCAGTACTTC.

The chain recombines TRBV2 with TRBJ1-1; no definite D call. Per germline, CDR1 SNHLY and CDR2 FYNNEI. Trimming pared 2 bases from V and 1 base from J, leaving 5 bases between. This CDR3 has 13 residues. The CDR3 loop reads CASSEYGNTEAFF. The DNA of the CDR3 is TGTGCCAGCAGTGAATACGGGAACACTGAAGCTTTCTTT. The variable domain in full, completed from reference TRBV2 and TRBJ1-1, reads EPEVTQTPSHQVTQMGQEVILRCVPISNHLYFYWYRQILGQKVEFLVSFYNNEISEKSEIFDDQFSVERPDGSNFTLKIRSTKLEDSAMYFCASSEYGNTEAFFGQGTRLTVV.

This clonotype has a handful of counts. The V gene is TRBV29-1, the J gene TRBJ2-1; TRBD2 is a possible D gene (5 bases). There are 13 residues in the CDR3. Germline V gene lookup returns CDR1 SQVTM and CDR2 ANQGSEA. With 3 bases removed from V and 12 bases from J, the gap between germline ends came to 18 bases. The CDR3 bases are TGCAGCGTTGATAGAGGGTATGGGAATTGGCAGTTCTTC. It specifies CSVDRGYGNWQFF.

This clonotype was recorded a few times. The chain carries TRBV7-9 and TRBJ2-7; perhaps TRBD1 as D (5 bases). The CDR3 has 13 residues. V lost 3 bases and J 9 bases, leaving 15 bases between the germline ends. Germline CDR1 reads SEHNR; CDR2 reads FQNEAQ (reference sequence). CDR3 nucleotides: TGTGCCAGCAGCTTCTCCACAGGCGCTGTGCAGTACTTC. This gives the protein CASSFSTGAVQYF.

The chain has TRBV14 and TRBJ2-5; possibly TRBD2 for D (6 bases). CDR1 is SGHDN, CDR2 FVKESK, per germline. V lost 2 bases and J 2 bases, leaving 9 bases between the germline ends. The CDR3 totals 14 residues. CDR3 sequence: CASSQLRGQETQYF. In DNA, the CDR3 is TGTGCCAGCAGCCAACTTCGGGGGCAAGAGACCCAGTACTTC. Supplemented by reference TRBV14 and TRBJ2-5, the full variable domain reads EAGVTQFPSHSVIEKGQTVTLRCDPISGHDNLYWYRRVMGKEIKFLLHFVKESKQDESGMPNNRFLAERTGGTYSTLKVQPAELEDSGVYFCASSQLRGQETQYFGPGTRLLVL.

This clonotype was recorded only once. The V and J genes are TRBV9 and TRBJ2-1; 8 nucleotides align to TRBD2. Germline values: CDR1 SGDLS, CDR2 YYNGEE. The CDR3 runs 15 residues. The J segment lost 6 bases and the V segment lost 7 bases, leaving 12 bases of the junction unmatched. The CDR3 region has the DNA TGTGCCAGCTCTTTTGTAGCGGGGAGCCCCAATGAGCAGTTCTTC. It yields the protein CASSFVAGSPNEQFF.

This clonotype was observed a few times. The V call is TRBV20-1, the J call TRBJ2-7, with 8 bases lining up with TRBD2. This CDR3 has 13 amino acids. With V trimmed by 1 base and J by 3 bases, 2 bases remained unmatched. From germline, CDR1 is DFQATT and CDR2 SNEGSKA (reference sequence). The CDR3 DNA is TGCAGTGCTAGAGTCACTAGCGGCTACGAGCAGTACTTC. Amino acids: CSARVTSGYEQYF.

This chain joins TRBV20-1 and TRBJ2-1; D call uncertain. There are 13 residues in the CDR3. Trimming pared 8 bases from V and 4 bases from J, leaving 15 bases between. Germline V gene lookup returns CDR1 DFQATT and CDR2 SNEGSKA (reference sequence). DNA of the CDR3: TGCAGTTGCTCAACTCCCCAGTACAATGAGCAGTTCTTC. It yields the protein CSCSTPQYNEQFF.

The chain uses TRBV27 and TRBJ1-6; D unclear. CDR1 and CDR2 (germline): MNHEY, SMNVEV (reference sequence). The ends were cut back, 2 bases at V and 3 bases at J, with 11 bases in the middle. The CDR3 extends over 16 amino acids. The DNA of the CDR3 is TGTGCCAGCAGTTTAGGGCAGACAAACTATAATTCACCCCTCCACTTT. The encoded protein is CASSLGQTNYNSPLHF.